The sequence of this T cell receptor beta chain was determined in a study of beta chain features in type 1 diabetes. Germline V CDR1 and CDR2: SGDLS, YYNGEE. CDR3 length: 13 residues. Deletions cut 4 bases from V and 5 bases from J, with 12 bases between. Sorting of CD4+ naive, central memory, regulatory and stem cell-like memory cells was performed via CD45RO/CCR7/CD25/CD127/CD95/CD27. Sequenced material consisted of expressed TCRB transcripts (all of the isolated RNA was reverse transcribed). Libraries were prepared by immunoSEQ multiplex PCR; TCRdb keeps only in-frame clonotypes and omits some of them. The sample lists a few hundred thousand clones; approximately 14% were seen once. On this clone: Antigen unknown.

Study outcomes and limitations: When Type 1 diabetes patients were examined, their TCRB CDR3s proved moderately but significantly shorter in all four CD4+ subsets. A possible short-template PCR bias applies equally to patients and controls.

The receptor comes from a man aged 25-45 years with type 1 diabetes. The specimen sequenced was naive CD4+ T cells from blood. The J gene is TRBJ2-5, the V gene TRBV9; D possibly corresponds to TRBD2 (6 bases). The CDR3 bases are TGTGCCAGCAGCCCGGGGGTCTGGGAGACCCAGTACTTC. Encoded protein: CASSPGVWETQYF.